This TCR beta chain was sequenced during a study of OX40 agonist ivuxolimab in advanced cancers. V lost 4 bases, J lost 4 bases, and 6 bases stayed unmatched. The CDR3 sequence is 15 residues long. Looked up from germline, CDR1 is SGDLS and CDR2 is YYNGEE. Sequencing was performed with immunoSEQ multiplex PCR; in TCRdb, only in-frame clones are kept and a portion is missing. The sample holds about 70,000 clones, about 90% seen once. The chain combines TRBV9 with TRBJ2-5; 11 nucleotides align to TRBD2. Sequencing was performed on CD4+ or CD8+ T cells sorted from blood, taken in a trial of the OX40 agonist ivuxolimab. This sequence was found in an adult with an advanced solid tumor such as melanoma, head and neck, liver or kidney cancer. CDR3 nucleotide sequence: TGTGCCAGCAGCCCTAGCGGGGGGTTTGGAGAGACCCAGTACTTC. Translating it yields CASSPSGGFGETQYF.